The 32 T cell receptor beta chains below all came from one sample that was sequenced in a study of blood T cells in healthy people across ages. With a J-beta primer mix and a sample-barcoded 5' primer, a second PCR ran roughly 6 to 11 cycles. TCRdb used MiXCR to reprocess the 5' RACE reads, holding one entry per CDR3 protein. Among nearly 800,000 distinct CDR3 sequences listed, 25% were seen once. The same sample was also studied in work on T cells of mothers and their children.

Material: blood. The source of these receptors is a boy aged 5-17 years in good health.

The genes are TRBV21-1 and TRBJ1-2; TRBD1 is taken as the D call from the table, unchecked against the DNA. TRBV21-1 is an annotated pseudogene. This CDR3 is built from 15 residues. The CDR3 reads CASSTPGTGDRIYTF. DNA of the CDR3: TGTGCCAGCAGCACCCCCGGGACAGGGGATAGGATCTACACCTTC.

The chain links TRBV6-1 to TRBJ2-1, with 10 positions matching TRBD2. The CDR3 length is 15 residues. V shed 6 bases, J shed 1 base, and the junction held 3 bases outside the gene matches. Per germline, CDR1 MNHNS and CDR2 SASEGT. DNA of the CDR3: TGTGCCAGCAGCATGACTAGCGGGTCCTACAATGAGCAGTTCTTC. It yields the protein CASSMTSGSYNEQFF.

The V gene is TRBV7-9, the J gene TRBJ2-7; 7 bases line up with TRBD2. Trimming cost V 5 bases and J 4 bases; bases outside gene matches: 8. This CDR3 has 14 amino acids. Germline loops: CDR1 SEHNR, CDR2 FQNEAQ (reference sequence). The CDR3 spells CASSRGGWGYEQYF. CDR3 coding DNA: TGTGCCAGCAGCCGCGGGGGTTGGGGGTACGAGCAGTACTTC.

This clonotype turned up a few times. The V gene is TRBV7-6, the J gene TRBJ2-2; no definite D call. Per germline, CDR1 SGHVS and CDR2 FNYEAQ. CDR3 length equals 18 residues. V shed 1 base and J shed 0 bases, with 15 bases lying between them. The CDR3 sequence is CASSLEKFYKANTGELFF. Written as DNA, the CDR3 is TGTGCCAGCAGCTTAGAAAAGTTTTACAAAGCGAACACCGGGGAGCTGTTTTTT. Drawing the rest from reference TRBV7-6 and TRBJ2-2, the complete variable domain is GAGVSQSPRYKVTKRGQDVALRCDPISGHVSLYWYRQALGQGPEFLTYFNYEAQQDKSGLPNDRFSAERPEGSISTLTIQRTEQRDSAMYRCASSLEKFYKANTGELFFGEGSRLTVL.

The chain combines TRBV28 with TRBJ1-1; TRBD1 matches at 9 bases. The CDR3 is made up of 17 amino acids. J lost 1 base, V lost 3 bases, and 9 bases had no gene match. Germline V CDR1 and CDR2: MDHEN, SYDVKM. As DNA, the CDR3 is TGTGCCAGCAGTTTGGGGACAGGGCGATTGACGAACACTGAAGCTTTCTTT. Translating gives CASSLGTGRLTNTEAFF.

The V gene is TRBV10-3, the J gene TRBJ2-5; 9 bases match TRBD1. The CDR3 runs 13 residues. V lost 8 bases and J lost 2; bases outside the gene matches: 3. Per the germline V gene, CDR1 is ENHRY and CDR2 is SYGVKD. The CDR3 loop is CAIRDREQETQYF. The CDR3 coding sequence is TGTGCCATCCGGGACAGGGAGCAAGAGACCCAGTACTTC.

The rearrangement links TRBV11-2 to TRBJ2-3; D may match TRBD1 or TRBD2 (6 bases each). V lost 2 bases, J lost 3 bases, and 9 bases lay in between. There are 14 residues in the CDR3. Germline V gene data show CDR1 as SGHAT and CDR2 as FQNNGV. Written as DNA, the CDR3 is TGTGCCAGCAGCTTAAGGGGGACTACAGATACGCAGTATTTT. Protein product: CASSLRGTTDTQYF.

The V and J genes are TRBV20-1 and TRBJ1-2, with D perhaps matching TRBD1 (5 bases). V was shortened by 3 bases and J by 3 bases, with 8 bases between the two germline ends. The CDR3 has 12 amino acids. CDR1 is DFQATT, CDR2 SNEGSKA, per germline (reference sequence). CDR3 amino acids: CSARDNYYGYTF. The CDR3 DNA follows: TGCAGTGCTAGGGACAACTACTATGGCTACACCTTC.

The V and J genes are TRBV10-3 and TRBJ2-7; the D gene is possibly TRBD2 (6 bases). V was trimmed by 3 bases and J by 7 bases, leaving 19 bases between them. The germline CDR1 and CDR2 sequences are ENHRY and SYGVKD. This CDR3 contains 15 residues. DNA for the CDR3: TGTGCCATCAGTGAACCGAGGTCGGGGGAAAGGGAGCAGTACTTC. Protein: CAISEPRSGEREQYF.

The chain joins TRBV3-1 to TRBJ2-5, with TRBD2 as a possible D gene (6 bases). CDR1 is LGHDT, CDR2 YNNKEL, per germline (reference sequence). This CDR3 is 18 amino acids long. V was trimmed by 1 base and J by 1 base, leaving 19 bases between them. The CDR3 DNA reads TGTGCCAGCAGCCAAGTTTGGCGGGGAAAACCATTCCAAGAGACCCAGTACTTC. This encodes CASSQVWRGKPFQETQYF.

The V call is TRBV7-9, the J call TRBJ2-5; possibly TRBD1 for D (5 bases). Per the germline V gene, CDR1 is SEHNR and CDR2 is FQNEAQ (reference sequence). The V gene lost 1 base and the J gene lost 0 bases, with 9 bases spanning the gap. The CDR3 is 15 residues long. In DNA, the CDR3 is TGTGCCAGCAGCTTAGTAAGGGGAAACCAAGAGACCCAGTACTTC. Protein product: CASSLVRGNQETQYF. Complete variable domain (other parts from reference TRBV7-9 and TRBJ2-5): DTGVSQNPRHKITKRGQNVTFRCDPISEHNRLYWYRQTLGQGPEFLTYFQNEAQLEKSRLLSDRFSAERPKGSFSTLEIQRTEQGDSAMYLCASSLVRGNQETQYFGPGTRLLVL.

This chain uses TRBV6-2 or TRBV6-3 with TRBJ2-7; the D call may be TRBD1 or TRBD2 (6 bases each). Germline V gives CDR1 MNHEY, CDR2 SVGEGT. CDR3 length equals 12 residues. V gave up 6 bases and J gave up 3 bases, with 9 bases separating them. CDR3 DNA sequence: TGTGCCAGCAGGGAGGGGGACTACGAGCAGTACTTC. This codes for CASREGDYEQYF.

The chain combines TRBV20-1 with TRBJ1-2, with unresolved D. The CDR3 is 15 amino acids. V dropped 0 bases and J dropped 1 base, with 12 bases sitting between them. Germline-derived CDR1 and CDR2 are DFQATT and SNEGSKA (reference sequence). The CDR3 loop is CSAREGGVLNYGYTF. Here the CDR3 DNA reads TGCAGTGCTAGAGAAGGAGGAGTCCTTAACTATGGCTACACCTTC.

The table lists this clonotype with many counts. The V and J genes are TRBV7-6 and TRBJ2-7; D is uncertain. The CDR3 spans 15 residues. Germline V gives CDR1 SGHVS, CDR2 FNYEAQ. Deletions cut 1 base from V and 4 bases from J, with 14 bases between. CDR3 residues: CASSLGTEATYEQYF. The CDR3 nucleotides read TGTGCCAGCAGCTTAGGAACCGAAGCGACGTACGAGCAGTACTTC.

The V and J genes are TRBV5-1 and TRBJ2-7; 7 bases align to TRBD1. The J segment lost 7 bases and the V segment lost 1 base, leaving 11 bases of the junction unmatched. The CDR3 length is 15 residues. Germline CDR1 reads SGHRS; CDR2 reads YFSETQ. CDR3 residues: CASSLQDRAPREQYF. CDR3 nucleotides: TGCGCCAGCAGCTTGCAAGACAGGGCCCCCCGGGAGCAGTACTTC.

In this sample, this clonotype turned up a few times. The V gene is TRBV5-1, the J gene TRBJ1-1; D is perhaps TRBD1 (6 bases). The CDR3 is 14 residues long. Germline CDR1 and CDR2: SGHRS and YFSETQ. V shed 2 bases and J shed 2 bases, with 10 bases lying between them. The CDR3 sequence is CASSFGQTNTEAFF. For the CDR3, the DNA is TGCGCCAGCAGCTTCGGACAGACTAACACTGAAGCTTTCTTT.

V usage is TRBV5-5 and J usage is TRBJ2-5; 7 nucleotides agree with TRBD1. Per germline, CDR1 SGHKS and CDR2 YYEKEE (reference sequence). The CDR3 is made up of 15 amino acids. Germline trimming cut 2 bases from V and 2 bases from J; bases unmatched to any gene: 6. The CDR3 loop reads CASSFSPGQQETQYF. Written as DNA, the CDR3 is TGTGCCAGCAGCTTCTCACCGGGACAGCAAGAGACCCAGTACTTC.

The CDR3 is CASTSGGYPSSYNEQFF. The CDR3 nucleotides are TGTGCCAGCACCTCTGGTGGCTACCCGAGCTCCTACAATGAGCAGTTCTTC. The chain combines TRBV12-3 or TRBV12-4 with TRBJ2-1; D call uncertain. With 7 bases removed from V and 0 bases from J, the gap between germline ends came to 19 bases. The CDR3 is made up of 17 amino acids.

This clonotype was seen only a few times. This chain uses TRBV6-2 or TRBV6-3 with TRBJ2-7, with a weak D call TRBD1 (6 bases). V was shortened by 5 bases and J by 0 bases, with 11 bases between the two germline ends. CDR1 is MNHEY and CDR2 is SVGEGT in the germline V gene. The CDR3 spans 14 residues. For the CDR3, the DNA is TGTGCCAGCAGTGAACTGGACAGCTCCTACGAGCAGTACTTC. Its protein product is CASSELDSSYEQYF.

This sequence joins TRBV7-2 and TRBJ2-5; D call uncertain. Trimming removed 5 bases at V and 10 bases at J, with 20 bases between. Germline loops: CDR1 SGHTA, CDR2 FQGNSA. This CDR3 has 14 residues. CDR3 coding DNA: TGTGCCAGCAGCGGGCAGGCCTTTACCTACGACCAGTACTTC. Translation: CASSGQAFTYDQYF.

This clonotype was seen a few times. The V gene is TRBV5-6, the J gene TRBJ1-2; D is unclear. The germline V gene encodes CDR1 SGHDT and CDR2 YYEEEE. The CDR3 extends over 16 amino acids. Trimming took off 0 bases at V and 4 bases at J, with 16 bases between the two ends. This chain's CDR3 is CASSLEIQPWGYGYTF. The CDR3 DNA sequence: TGTGCCAGCAGCTTGGAAATACAGCCTTGGGGCTATGGCTACACCTTC.

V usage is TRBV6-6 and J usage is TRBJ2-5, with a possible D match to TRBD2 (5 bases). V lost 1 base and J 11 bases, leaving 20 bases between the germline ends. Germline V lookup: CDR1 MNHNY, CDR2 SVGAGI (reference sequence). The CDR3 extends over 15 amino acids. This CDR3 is CASSYFVGAVGEQYF. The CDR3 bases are TGTGCCAGCAGTTACTTTGTGGGTGCAGTCGGGGAGCAGTACTTC.

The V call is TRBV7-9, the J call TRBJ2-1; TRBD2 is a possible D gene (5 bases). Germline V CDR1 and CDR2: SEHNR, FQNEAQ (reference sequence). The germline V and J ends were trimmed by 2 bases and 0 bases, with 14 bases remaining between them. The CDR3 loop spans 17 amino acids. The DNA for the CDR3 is TGTGCCAGCAGCTTATTCGGACTCGATAGCTCCTACAATGAGCAGTTCTTC. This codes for CASSLFGLDSSYNEQFF.

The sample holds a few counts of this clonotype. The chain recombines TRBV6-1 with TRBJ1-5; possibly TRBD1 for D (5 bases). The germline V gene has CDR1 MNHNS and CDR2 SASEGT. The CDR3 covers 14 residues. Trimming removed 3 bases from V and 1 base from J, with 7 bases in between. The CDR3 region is CASSDGGSNQPQHF. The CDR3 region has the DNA TGTGCCAGCAGTGACGGGGGAAGCAATCAGCCCCAGCATTTT.

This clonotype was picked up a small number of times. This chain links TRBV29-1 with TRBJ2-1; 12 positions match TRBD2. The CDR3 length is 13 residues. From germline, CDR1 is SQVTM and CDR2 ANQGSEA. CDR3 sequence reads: CTADRTSGDEQFF. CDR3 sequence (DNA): TGCACCGCGGATCGGACTAGCGGGGATGAGCAGTTCTTC.

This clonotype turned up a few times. CDR3 in DNA: TGTGCCAGCAGCCCCGCGAGGGGGGCCATAGCCAACGAGCAGTACTTC. It encodes CASSPARGAIANEQYF. This chain connects TRBV7-9 to TRBJ2-7, with D possibly called TRBD1 or TRBD2 (6 bases each). The CDR3 is 16 residues long. The V gene lost 5 bases and the J gene lost 5 bases, with 22 bases spanning the gap. Germline lookup yields CDR1 SEHNR and CDR2 FQNEAQ (reference sequence).

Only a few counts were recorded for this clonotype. The CDR3 protein is CASSQETYVTQYF. The CDR3 coding sequence is TGTGCCAGCAGCCAAGAAACTTACGTTACGCAGTATTTT. V is TRBV4-2 and J is TRBJ2-3; unclear D gene. V was pared by 0 bases and J by 8 bases, with 9 bases between. The CDR3 extends over 13 amino acids. Germline V CDR1 and CDR2: LGHNA, YNFKEQ.

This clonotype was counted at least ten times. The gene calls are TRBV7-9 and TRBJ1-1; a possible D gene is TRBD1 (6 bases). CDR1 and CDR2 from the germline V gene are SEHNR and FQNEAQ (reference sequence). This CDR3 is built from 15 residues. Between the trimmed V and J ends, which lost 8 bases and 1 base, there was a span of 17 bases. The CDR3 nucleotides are TGTGCCAGCGTCGAGGGGGGTCTCTCGAACACTGAAGCTTTCTTT. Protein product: CASVEGGLSNTEAFF.

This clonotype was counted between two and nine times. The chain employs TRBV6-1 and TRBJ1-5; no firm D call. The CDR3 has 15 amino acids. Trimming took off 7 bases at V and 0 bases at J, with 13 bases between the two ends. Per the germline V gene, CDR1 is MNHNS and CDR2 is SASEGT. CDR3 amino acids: CASTPSRVSNQPQHF. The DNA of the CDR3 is TGTGCCAGCACACCGAGTCGGGTTAGCAATCAGCCCCAGCATTTT.

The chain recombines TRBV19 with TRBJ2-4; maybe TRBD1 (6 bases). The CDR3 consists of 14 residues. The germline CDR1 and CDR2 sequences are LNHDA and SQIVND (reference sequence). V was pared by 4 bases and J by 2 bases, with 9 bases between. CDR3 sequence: CASSKQGTKNIQYF. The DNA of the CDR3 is TGTGCCAGTAGTAAACAGGGAACCAAAAACATTCAGTACTTC.

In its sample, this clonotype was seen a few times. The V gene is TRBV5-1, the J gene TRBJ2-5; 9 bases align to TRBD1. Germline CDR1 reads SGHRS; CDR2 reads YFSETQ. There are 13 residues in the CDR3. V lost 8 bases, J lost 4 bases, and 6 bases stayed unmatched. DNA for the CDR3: TGCGCCAGGAGGACAGGGGTTGGAGAGACCCAGTACTTC. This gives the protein CARRTGVGETQYF. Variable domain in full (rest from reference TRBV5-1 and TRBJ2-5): KAGVTQTPRYLIKTRGQQVTLSCSPISGHRSVSWYQQTPGQGLQFLFEYFSETQRNKGNFPGRFSGRQFSNSRSEMNVSTLELGDSALYLCARRTGVGETQYFGPGTRLLVL.

CDR3 DNA: TGTGCCAGTGGTAGCGGGCTCCCCTACGAGCAGTACTTC. The encoded protein is CASGSGLPYEQYF. The chain combines TRBV10-3 with TRBJ2-5, with 7 bases identical to TRBD2. The tail of the sequence fits TRBJ2-7 better, so the J call may be wrong. Germline V lookup: CDR1 ENHRY, CDR2 SYGVKD. The CDR3 totals 13 residues.